The 9 T cell receptor beta chains reported below all come from one sample, sequenced in a study of OX40 agonist ivuxolimab in advanced cancers. Repertoires were generated with immunoSEQ multiplex PCR, while TCRdb's copy carries only in-frame clones and drops some. Of 50,000 to 55,000 clones in the sample, 75% to 90% are singletons; the top ten hold approximately 10%. This material consisted of CD4+ or CD8+ T cells sorted from blood, taken in a trial of the OX40 agonist ivuxolimab. These receptors were collected from an adult with an advanced solid tumor such as melanoma, head and neck, liver or kidney cancer.

This chain uses TRBV6-6 with TRBJ2-3, with D possibly being TRBD2 (6 bases). CDR3 length: 15 amino acids. In germline, CDR1 is MNHNY, CDR2 SVGAGI (reference sequence). Trimming stripped 10 bases from V and 3 bases from J, with 20 bases between. The CDR3 DNA reads TGTGCCACTACCCCGGGAGTCGGGCGTACAGATACGCAGTATTTT. It codes for CATTPGVGRTDTQYF.

This sequence joins TRBV20-1 and TRBJ1-1, with D uncertain. The germline CDR1 and CDR2 sequences are DFQATT and SNEGSKA (reference sequence). CDR3 length equals 11 residues. V lost 2 bases to trimming and J lost 1 base, with 2 bases between them. This chain's CDR3 is CSARPNTEAFF. As DNA, the CDR3 is TGCAGTGCTAGACCGAACACTGAAGCTTTCTTT.

V gene TRBV28 combines with J gene TRBJ2-7; D possibly corresponds to TRBD2 (6 bases). This CDR3 contains 14 residues. The germline V and J ends were trimmed by 6 bases and 3 bases, with 15 bases remaining between them. Germline assignment: CDR1 MDHEN and CDR2 SYDVKM. The CDR3 bases are TGTGCCAGCAGAAGGGGCGGGAACAGCTACGAGCAGTACTTC. It specifies CASRRGGNSYEQYF.

V and J are TRBV29-1 and TRBJ2-5, with D possibly matching TRBD1 (5 bases). From germline, CDR1 is SQVTM and CDR2 ANQGSEA. This CDR3 contains 12 residues. The V gene lost 4 bases and the J gene lost 1 base, with 7 bases spanning the gap. The CDR3 DNA reads TGCAGCGTTGGACAGATCCAAGAGACCCAGTACTTC. Translating gives CSVGQIQETQYF.

The chain recombines TRBV28 with TRBJ2-5, with D unclear. Germline values: CDR1 MDHEN, CDR2 SYDVKM. Trimming cost V 7 bases and J 0 bases, with 21 bases left between them. The CDR3 is made up of 17 amino acids. This chain's CDR3 is CASTLDRAAAYQETQYF. The DNA for the CDR3 is TGTGCCAGCACCTTGGATCGCGCGGCCGCGTACCAAGAGACCCAGTACTTC.

This sequence joins TRBV6-1 and TRBJ2-5, with D tentatively TRBD2 (5 bases). The CDR3 is made up of 13 amino acids. Between the trimmed V and J ends, which lost 6 bases and 5 bases, there was a span of 13 bases. The germline V gene has CDR1 MNHNS and CDR2 SASEGT. The CDR3, as DNA: TGTGCCAGCAGGGAGGCAGGAACGGAGACCCAGTACTTC. Encoded protein: CASREAGTETQYF.

V gene TRBV6-1 combines with J gene TRBJ1-1, with TRBD1 as a possible D gene (6 bases). The germline V and J ends were trimmed by 7 bases and 3 bases, with 18 bases remaining between them. This CDR3 is 15 amino acids long. Germline loops: CDR1 MNHNS, CDR2 SASEGT. The CDR3 nucleotides are TGTGCCAGCATCAGAGGGGGACGGGGGTACACTGAAGCTTTCTTT. Translated: CASIRGGRGYTEAFF.

The V gene is TRBV30, the J gene TRBJ2-3; 10 bases match TRBD2. This CDR3 comprises 14 residues. Germline trimming cut 7 bases from V and 0 bases from J; bases unmatched to any gene: 4. Germline assignment: CDR1 GTSNPN and CDR2 SVGIG (reference sequence). Here the CDR3 DNA reads TGTGCCTCGCGGACTAGCGGAAGCACAGATACGCAGTATTTT. This encodes CASRTSGSTDTQYF.

This clone has a handful of counts. The genes are TRBV5-1 and TRBJ2-7; TRBD1 aligns across 8 bases. CDR3 length: 16 residues. Germline assignment: CDR1 SGHRS and CDR2 YFSETQ. With V trimmed by 0 bases and J by 5 bases, 10 bases remained unmatched. The CDR3 here is CASSLEGGTGSHEQYF. CDR3 bases: TGCGCCAGCAGCTTGGAGGGCGGGACAGGATCCCACGAGCAGTACTTC. Full variable domain (outside the CDR3, taken from reference TRBV5-1 and TRBJ2-7): KAGVTQTPRYLIKTRGQQVTLSCSPISGHRSVSWYQQTPGQGLQFLFEYFSETQRNKGNFPGRFSGRQFSNSRSEMNVSTLELGDSALYLCASSLEGGTGSHEQYFGPGTRLTVT.